This T cell receptor (beta chain) derives from a study of cytomegalovirus exposure and HLA in healthy donors. Study in general: For the 300 to 450 genotyped donors, roughly 81% fell within the Caucasian-associated ancestry cluster. General study findings and limits: In most subjects, TCR beta sequences reportedly gave accurate predictions of HLA-A and HLA-B alleles. In a later analysis, at a false discovery rate of 0.05, roughly 16,000 TCR beta sequences matched HLA alleles. Later findings reportedly placed an Asian-associated ancestry cluster below the 666-donor mean for N-insertions.

About this clone itself: What it binds is not known.

The germline gives CDR1 MNHEY, CDR2 SMNVEV (reference sequence). V lost 3 bases and J 6 bases, leaving 15 bases between the germline ends. This CDR3 is 14 amino acids long. 13 Jbeta primers and 60 Vbeta primers were used for the PCR. Generated by immunoSEQ multiplex PCR, the TCRdb table keeps only in-frame clones and is missing some. This sample carries about 130,000 clones, with 1.5% to 2% going to the ten biggest clones. This sequence originates from a woman in her 40s in good health and CMV-seropositive. V gene TRBV27 combines with J gene TRBJ2-7, with a possible D match to TRBD2 (5 bases). Sequencing used PBMCs. CDR3 sequence (DNA): TGTGCCAGCAGTTTCGGCAGCGGCGTTGGCGAGCAGTACTTC. Translation gives CASSFGSGVGEQYF.